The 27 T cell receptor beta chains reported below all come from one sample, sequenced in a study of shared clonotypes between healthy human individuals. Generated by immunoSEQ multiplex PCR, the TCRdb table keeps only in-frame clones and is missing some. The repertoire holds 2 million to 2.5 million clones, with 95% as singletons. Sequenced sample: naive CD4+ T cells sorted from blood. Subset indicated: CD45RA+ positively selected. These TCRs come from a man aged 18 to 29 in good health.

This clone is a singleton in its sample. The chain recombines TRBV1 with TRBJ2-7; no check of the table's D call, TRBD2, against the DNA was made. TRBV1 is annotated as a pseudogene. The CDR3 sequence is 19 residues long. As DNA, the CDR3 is TGCACCAGCAGCCAACTGCGTCATAACCACCGGGAGAATCGCTACGAGCAGTACTTC. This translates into CTSSQLRHNHRENRYEQYF.

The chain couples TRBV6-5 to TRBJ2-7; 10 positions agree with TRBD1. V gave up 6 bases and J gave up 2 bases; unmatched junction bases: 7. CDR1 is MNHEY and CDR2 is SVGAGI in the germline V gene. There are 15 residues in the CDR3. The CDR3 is CASRYRDRGPYEQYF. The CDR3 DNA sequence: TGTGCCAGCAGGTACCGAGACAGGGGGCCCTACGAGCAGTACTTC.

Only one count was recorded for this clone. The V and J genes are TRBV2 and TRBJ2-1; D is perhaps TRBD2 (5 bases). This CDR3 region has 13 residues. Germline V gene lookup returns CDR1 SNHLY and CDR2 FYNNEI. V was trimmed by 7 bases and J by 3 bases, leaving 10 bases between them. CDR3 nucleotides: TGTGCCAGCAACCCGGGATTCTACAATGAGCAGTTCTTC. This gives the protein CASNPGFYNEQFF.

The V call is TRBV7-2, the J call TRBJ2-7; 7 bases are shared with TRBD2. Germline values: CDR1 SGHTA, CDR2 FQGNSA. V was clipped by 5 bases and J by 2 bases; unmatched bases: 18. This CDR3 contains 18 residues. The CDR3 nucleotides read TGTGCCAGCAGCCCTCGTAATCGAGTAGCGGGTGGAACCTACGAGCAGTACTTC. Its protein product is CASSPRNRVAGGTYEQYF.

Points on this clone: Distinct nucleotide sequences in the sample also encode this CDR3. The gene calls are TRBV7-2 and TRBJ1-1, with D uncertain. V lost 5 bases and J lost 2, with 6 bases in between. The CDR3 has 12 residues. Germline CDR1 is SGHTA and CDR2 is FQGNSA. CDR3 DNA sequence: TGTGCCAGCAGCCGACTCAACACTGAAGCTTTCTTT. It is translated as CASSRLNTEAFF.

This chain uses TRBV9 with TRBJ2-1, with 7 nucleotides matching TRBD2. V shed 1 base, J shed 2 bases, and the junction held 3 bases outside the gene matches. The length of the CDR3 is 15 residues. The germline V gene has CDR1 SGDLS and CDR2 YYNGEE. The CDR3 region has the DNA TGTGCCAGCAGCGTATCTAGCGGAACCTACAATGAGCAGTTCTTC. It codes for CASSVSSGTYNEQFF.

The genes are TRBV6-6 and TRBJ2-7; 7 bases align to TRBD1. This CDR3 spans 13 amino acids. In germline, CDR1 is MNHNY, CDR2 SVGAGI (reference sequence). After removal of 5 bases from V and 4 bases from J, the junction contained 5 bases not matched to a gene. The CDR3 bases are TGTGCCAGCAGTCGGGACAGACAGTACGAGCAGTACTTC. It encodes CASSRDRQYEQYF.

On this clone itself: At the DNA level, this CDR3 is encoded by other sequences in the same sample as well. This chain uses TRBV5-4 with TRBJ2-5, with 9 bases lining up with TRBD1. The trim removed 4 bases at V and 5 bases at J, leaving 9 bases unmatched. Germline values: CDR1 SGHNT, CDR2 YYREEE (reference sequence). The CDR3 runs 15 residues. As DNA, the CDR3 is TGTGCCAGCAGCCCTACAGGGGGCCGGGGGGAGACCCAGTACTTC. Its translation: CASSPTGGRGETQYF.

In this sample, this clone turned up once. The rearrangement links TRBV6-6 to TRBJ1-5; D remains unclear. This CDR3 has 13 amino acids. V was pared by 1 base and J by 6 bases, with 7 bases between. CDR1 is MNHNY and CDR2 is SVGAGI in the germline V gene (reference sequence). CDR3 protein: CASSYLSGQPQHF. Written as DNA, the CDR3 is TGTGCCAGCAGTTACTTATCCGGTCAGCCCCAGCATTTT.

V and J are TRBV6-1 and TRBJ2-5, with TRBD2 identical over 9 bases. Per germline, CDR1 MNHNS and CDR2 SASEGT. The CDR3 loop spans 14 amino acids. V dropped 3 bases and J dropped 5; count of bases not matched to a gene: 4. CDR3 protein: CASSDGLAMETQYF. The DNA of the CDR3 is TGTGCCAGCAGTGACGGACTAGCGATGGAGACCCAGTACTTC.

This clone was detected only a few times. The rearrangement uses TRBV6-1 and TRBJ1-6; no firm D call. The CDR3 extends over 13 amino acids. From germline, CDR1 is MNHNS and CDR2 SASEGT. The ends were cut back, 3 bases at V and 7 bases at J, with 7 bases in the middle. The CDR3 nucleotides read TGTGCCAGCAGTGATCAGACAAATTCACCCCTCCACTTT. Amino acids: CASSDQTNSPLHF.

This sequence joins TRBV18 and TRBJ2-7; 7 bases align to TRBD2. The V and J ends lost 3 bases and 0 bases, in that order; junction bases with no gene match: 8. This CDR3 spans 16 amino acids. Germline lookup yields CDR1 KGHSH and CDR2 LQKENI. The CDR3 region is CASSPQWGGDSYEQYF. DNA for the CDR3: TGTGCCAGCTCACCCCAATGGGGGGGGGACTCCTACGAGCAGTACTTC. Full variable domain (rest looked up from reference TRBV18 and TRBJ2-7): NAGVMQNPRHLVRRRGQEARLRCSPMKGHSHVYWYRQLPEEGLKFMVYLQKENIIDESGMPKERFSAEFPKEGPSILRIQQVVRGDSAAYFCASSPQWGGDSYEQYFGPGTRLTVT.

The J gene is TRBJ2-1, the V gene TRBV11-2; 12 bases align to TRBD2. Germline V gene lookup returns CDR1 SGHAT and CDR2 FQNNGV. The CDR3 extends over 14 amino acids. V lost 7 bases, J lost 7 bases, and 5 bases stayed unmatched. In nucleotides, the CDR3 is TGTGCCAGCATCCTAGCGGGGGGGAGGAATGAGCAGTTCTTC. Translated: CASILAGGRNEQFF.

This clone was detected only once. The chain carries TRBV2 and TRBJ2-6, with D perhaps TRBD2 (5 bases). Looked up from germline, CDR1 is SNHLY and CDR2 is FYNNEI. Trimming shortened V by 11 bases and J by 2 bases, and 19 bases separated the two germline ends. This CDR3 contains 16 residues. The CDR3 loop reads CAGNRETKAGANVLTF. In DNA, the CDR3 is TGTGCCGGTAACCGGGAAACAAAAGCTGGGGCCAACGTCCTGACTTTC.

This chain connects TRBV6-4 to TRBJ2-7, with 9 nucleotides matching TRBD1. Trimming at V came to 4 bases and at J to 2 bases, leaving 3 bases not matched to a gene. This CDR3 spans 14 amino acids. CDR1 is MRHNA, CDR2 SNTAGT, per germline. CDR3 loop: CASSVGTGPYEQYF. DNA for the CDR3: TGTGCCAGCAGTGTGGGGACAGGGCCCTACGAGCAGTACTTC.

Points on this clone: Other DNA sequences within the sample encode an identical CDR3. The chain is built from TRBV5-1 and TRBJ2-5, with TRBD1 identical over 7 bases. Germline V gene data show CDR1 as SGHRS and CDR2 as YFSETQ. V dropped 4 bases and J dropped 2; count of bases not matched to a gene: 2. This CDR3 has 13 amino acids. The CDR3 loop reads CASSPQGQETQYF. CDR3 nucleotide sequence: TGCGCCAGCAGCCCACAGGGGCAAGAGACCCAGTACTTC.

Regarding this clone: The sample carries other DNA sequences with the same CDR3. The DNA of the CDR3 is TGTGCCAGCAGTCGGGGGTCCGGGGAGCTGTTTTTT. Its protein is CASSRGSGELFF. The J gene is TRBJ2-2, the V gene TRBV6-5; maybe TRBD2 (6 bases). Trimming cost V 5 bases and J 6 bases, with 7 bases left between them. CDR1 MNHEY and CDR2 SVGAGI come from the germline V gene. The CDR3 has 12 residues.

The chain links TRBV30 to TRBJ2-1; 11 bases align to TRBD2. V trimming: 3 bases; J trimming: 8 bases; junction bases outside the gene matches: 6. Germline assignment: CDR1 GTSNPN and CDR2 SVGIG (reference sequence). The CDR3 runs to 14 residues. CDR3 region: CAWRLAGARDEQFF. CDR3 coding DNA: TGTGCCTGGAGACTAGCGGGAGCTCGGGATGAGCAGTTCTTC.

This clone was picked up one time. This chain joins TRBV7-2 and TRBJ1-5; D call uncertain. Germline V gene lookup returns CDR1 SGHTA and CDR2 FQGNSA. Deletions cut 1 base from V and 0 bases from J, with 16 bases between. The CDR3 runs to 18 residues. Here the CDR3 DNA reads TGTGCCAGCAGCTTAGGGGCCGGGTGGAACTATAGCAATCAGCCCCAGCATTTT. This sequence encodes CASSLGAGWNYSNQPQHF.

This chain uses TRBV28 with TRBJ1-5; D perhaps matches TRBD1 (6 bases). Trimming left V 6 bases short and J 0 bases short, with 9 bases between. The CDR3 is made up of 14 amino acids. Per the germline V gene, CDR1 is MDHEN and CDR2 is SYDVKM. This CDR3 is CASSRQDSNQPQHF. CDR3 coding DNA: TGTGCCAGCAGCCGACAGGATAGCAATCAGCCCCAGCATTTT.

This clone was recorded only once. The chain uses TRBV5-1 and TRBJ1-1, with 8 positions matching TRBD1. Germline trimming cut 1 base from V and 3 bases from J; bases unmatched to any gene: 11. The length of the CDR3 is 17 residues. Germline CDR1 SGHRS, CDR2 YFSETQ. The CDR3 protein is CASSLSGQGAGDTEAFF. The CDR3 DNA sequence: TGCGCCAGCAGCTTGAGTGGGCAGGGGGCCGGAGACACTGAAGCTTTCTTT.

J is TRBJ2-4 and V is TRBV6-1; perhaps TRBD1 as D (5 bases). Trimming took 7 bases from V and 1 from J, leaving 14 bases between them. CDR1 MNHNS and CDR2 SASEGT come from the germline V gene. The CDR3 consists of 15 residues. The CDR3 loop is CASTQQGEAKNIQYF. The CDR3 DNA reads TGTGCCAGCACACAGCAGGGTGAGGCCAAAAACATTCAGTACTTC.

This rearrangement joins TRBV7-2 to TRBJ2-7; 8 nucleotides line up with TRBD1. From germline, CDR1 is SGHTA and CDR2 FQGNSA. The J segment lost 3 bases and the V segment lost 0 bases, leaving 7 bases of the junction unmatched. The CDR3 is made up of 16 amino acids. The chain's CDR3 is CASSLAGTGDYYEQYF. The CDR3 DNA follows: TGTGCCAGCAGCTTAGCGGGGACAGGAGACTACTACGAGCAGTACTTC.

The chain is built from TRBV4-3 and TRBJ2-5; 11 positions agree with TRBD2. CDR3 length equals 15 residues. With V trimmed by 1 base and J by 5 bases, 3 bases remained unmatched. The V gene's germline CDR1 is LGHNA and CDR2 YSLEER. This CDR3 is CASSQVTSGTETQYF. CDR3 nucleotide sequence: TGCGCCAGCAGCCAAGTGACTAGCGGGACTGAGACCCAGTACTTC.

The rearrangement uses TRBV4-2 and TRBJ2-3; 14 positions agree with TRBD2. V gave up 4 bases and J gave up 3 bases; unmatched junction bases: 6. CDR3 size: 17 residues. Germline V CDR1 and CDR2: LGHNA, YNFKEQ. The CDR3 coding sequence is TGTGCCAGCAGCCTCGGACTAGCGGGGGGAGGGACAGATACGCAGTATTTT. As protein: CASSLGLAGGGTDTQYF.

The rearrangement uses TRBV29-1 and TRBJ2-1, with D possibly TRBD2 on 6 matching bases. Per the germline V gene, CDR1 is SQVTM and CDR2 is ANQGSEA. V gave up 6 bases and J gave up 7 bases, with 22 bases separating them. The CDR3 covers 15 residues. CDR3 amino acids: CSVSGGSGFGNEQFF. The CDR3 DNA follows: TGCAGCGTCTCTGGGGGGTCGGGGTTTGGGAATGAGCAGTTCTTC.

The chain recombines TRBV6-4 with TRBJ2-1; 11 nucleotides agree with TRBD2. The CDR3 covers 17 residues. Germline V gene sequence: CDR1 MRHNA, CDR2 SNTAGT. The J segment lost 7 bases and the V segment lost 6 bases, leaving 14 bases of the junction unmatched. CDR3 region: CASRPVAGGFRDNEQFF. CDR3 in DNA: TGTGCCAGCAGGCCCGTAGCGGGAGGGTTTCGGGATAATGAGCAGTTCTTC.